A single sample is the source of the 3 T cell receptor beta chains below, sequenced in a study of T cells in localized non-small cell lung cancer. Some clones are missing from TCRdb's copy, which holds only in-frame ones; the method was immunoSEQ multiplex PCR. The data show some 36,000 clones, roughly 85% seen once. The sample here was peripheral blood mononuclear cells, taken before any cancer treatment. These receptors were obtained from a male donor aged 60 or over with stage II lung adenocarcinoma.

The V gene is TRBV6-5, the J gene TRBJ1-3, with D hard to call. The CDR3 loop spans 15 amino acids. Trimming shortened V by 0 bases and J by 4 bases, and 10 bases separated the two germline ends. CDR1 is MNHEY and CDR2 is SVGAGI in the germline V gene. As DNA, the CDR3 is TGTGCCAGCAGTTACTCGAGAGACCCGGGAAACACCATATATTTT. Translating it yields CASSYSRDPGNTIYF.

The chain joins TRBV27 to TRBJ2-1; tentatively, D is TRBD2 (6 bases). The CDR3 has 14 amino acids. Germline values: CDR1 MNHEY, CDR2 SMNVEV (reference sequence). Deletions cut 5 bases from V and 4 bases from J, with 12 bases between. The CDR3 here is CASSPREWYNEQFF. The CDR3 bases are TGTGCCAGCAGTCCCCGGGAGTGGTACAATGAGCAGTTCTTC.

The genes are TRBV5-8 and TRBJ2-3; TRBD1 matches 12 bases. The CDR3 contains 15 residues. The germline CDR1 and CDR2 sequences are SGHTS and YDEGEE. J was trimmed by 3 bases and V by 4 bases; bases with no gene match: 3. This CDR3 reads CASSMGQGATDTQYF. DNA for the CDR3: TGTGCCAGCAGCATGGGACAGGGGGCAACAGATACGCAGTATTTT.